This TCR beta chain originates from a study of cytomegalovirus exposure and HLA in healthy donors. General study points: A missense DCLRE1C variant was associated with V- and J-gene trimming of TCR beta chains in a later analysis, and an independent cohort replicated the association. Reports indicate that TCR beta sequences accurately predicted the HLA-A and HLA-B alleles of most subjects.

Healthy bone marrow donors formed the donor group. The PCR used 60 Vbeta and 13 Jbeta primers. Produced via immunoSEQ multiplex PCR; TCRdb's table is partial and in-frame only. The data hold around 89,000 clones, with roughly 70% observed a single time. This clone was seen just once. Its antigen remains unidentified. V lost 5 bases, J lost 4 bases, and 10 bases stayed unmatched. CDR3 size: 15 residues. Germline CDR1 is SGHTA and CDR2 is FQGNSA. The rearrangement joins TRBV7-2 to TRBJ1-2, with 7 positions matching TRBD1. The receptor was derived from a man aged 40-50 years in good health and CMV-seronegative. The sequenced sample was PBMCs. CDR3 in amino acids: CASSPPRGTVYGYTF. Written as DNA, the CDR3 is TGTGCCAGCAGCCCCCCCAGAGGGACAGTCTATGGCTACACCTTC.